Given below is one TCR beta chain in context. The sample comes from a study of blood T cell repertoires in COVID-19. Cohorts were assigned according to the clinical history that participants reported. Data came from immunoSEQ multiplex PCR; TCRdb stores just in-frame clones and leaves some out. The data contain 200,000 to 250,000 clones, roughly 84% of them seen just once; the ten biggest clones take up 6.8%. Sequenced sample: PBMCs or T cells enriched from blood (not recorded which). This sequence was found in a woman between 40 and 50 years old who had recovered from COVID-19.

The CDR3 sequence: CASSLADSNEKLFF. DNA for the CDR3: TGCGCCAGCAGCTTGGCGGACTCTAATGAAAAACTGTTTTTT. The chain combines TRBV5-1 with TRBJ1-4; D unclear. Germline V gene data show CDR1 as SGHRS and CDR2 as YFSETQ. V gave up 0 bases and J gave up 3 bases, with 6 bases separating them. CDR3 length equals 14 residues.